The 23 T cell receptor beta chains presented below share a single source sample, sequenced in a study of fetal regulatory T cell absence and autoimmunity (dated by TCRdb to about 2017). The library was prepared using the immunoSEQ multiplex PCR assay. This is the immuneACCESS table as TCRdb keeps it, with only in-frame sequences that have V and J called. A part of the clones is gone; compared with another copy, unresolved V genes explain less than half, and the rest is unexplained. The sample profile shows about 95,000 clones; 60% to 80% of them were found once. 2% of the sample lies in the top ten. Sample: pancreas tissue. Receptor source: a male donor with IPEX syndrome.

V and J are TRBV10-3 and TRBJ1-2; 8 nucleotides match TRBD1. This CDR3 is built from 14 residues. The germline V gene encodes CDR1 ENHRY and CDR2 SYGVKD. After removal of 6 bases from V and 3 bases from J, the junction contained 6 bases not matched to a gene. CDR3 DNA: TGTGCCATCAGCAAACAGGGGGGGGACTATGGCTACACCTTC. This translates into CAISKQGGDYGYTF.

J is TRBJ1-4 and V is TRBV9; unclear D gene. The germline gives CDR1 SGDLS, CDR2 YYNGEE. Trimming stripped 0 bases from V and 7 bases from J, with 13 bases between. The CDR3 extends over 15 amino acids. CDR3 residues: CASSVGRGMGEKLFF. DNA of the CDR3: TGTGCCAGCAGCGTAGGGAGAGGGATGGGTGAAAAACTGTTTTTT.

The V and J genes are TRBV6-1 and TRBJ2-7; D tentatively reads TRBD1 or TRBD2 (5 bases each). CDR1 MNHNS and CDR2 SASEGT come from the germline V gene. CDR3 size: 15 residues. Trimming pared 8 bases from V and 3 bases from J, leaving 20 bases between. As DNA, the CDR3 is TGTGCCAGCGAAGTGGGGGTAATTGAGGGCTACGAGCAGTACTTC. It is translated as CASEVGVIEGYEQYF.

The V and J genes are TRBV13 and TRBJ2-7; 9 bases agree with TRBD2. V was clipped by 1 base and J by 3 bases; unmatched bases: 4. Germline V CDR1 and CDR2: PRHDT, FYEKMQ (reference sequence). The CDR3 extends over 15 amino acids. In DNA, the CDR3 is TGTGCCAGCAGCTTAGCGGCGGGAGGGATCTACGAGCAGTACTTC. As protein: CASSLAAGGIYEQYF.

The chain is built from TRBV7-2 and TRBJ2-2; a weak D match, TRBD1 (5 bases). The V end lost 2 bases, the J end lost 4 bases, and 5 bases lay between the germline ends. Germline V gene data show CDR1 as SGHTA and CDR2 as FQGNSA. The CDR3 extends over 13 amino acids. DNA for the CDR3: TGTGCCAGCAGCTTAAGGGGCACCGGGGAGCTGTTTTTT. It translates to CASSLRGTGELFF.

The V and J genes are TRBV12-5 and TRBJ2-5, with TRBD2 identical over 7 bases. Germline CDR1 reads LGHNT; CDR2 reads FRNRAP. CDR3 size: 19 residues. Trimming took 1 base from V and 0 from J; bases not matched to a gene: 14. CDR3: CASGLGLAVPQWYQETQYF. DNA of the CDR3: TGTGCTAGTGGTTTGGGTCTAGCGGTTCCCCAGTGGTACCAAGAGACCCAGTACTTC.

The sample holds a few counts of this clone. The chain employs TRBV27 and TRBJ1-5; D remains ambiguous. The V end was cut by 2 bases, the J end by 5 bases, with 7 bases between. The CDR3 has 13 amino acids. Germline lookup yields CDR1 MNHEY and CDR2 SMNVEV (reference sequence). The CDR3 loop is CASSLVRDQPQHF. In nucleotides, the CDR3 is TGTGCCAGCAGTTTAGTTCGGGATCAGCCCCAGCATTTT.

CDR3 amino acids: CASQYVRGSYEQYF. In nucleotides, the CDR3 is TGTGCCAGTCAGTACGTGCGGGGTTCCTACGAGCAGTACTTC. This chain joins TRBV2 and TRBJ2-7; TRBD2 might be the D (6 bases). CDR1 and CDR2 from the germline V gene are SNHLY and FYNNEI. The CDR3 is made up of 14 amino acids. V was trimmed by 9 bases and J by 1 base, leaving 16 bases between them.

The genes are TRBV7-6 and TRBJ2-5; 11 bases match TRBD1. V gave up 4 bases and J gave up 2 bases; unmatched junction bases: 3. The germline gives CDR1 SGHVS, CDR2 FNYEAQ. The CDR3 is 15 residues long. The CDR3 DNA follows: TGTGCCAGCAGCTACGGGACAGGGGGGCAAGAGACCCAGTACTTC. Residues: CASSYGTGGQETQYF.

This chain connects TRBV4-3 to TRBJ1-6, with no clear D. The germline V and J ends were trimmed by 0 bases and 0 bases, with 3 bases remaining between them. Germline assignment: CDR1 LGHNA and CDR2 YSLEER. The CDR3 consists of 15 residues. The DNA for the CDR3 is TGCGCCAGCAGCCAAGACAGCTCCTATAATTCACCCCTCCACTTT. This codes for CASSQDSSYNSPLHF.

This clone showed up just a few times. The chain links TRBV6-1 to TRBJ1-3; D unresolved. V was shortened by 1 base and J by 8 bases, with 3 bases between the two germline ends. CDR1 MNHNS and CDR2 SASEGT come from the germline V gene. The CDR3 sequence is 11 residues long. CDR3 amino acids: CASSEEDTIYF. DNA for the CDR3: TGTGCCAGCAGTGAAGAGGACACCATATATTTT.

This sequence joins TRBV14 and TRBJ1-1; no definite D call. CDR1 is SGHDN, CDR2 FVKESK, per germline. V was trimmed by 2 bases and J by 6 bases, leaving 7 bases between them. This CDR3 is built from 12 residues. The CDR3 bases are TGTGCCAGCAGCCAAACAGTGTCTGAAGCTTTCTTT. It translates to CASSQTVSEAFF.

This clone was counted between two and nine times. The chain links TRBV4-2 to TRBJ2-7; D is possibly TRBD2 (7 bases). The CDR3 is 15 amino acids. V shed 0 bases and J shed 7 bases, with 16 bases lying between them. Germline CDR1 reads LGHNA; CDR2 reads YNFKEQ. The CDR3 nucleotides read TGTGCCAGCAGCCAAGAAGTACGGGGGGCGTGGGAGCAGTACTTC. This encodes CASSQEVRGAWEQYF.

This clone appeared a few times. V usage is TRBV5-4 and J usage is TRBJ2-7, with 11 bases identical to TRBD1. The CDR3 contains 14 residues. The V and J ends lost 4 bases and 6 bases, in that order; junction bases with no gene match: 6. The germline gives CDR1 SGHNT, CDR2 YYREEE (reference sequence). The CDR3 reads CASSTSGTGGEQYF. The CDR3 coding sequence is TGTGCCAGCAGCACATCCGGGACAGGGGGCGAGCAGTACTTC.

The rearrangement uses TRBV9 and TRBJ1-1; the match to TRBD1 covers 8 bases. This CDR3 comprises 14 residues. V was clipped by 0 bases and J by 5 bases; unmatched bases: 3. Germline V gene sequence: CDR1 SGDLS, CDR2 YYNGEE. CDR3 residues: CASSVAGGRTEAFF. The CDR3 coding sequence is TGTGCCAGCAGCGTAGCAGGGGGCCGGACTGAAGCTTTCTTT.

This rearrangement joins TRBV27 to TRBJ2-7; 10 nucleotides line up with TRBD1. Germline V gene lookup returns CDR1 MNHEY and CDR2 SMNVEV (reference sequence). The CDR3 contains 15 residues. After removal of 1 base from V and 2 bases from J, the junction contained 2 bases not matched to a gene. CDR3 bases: TGTGCCAGCAGTTTATTTGGACAGGGGGCCTACGAGCAGTACTTC. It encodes CASSLFGQGAYEQYF.

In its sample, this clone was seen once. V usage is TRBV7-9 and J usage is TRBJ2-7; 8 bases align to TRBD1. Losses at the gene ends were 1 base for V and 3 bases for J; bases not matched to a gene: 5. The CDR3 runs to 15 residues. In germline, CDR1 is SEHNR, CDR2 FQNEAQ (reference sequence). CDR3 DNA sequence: TGTGCCAGCAGCTTAGAAGGACAGGGTCGCTACGAGCAGTACTTC. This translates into CASSLEGQGRYEQYF.

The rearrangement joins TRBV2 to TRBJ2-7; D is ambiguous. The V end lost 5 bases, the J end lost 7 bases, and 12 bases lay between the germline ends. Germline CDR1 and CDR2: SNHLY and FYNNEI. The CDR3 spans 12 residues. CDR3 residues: CASSPKNKEQYF. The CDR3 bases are TGTGCCAGCAGTCCCAAAAATAAGGAGCAGTACTTC.

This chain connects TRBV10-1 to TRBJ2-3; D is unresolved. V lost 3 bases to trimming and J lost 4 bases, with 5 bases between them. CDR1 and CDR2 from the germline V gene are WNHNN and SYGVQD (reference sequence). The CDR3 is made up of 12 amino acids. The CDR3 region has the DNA TGCGCCAGCAGTGACATGCCAGATACGCAGTATTTT. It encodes CASSDMPDTQYF.

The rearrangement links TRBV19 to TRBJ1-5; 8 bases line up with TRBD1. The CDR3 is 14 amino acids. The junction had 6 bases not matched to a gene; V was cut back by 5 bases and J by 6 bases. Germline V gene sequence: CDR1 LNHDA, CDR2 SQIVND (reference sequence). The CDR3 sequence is CASSGDRWGQPQHF. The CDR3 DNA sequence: TGTGCCAGTAGTGGGGACAGGTGGGGTCAGCCCCAGCATTTT.

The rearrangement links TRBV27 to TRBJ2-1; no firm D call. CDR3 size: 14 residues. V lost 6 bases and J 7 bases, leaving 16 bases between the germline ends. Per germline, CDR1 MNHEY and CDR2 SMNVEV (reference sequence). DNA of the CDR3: TGTGCCAGCAGCTCGATATTGGCGGAGAATGAGCAGTTCTTC. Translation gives CASSSILAENEQFF.

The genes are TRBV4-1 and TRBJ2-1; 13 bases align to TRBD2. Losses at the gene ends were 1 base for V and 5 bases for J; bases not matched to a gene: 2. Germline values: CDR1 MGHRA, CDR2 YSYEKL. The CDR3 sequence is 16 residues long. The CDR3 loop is CASSQVGLAGDNEQFF. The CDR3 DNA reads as TGCGCCAGCAGCCAAGTCGGACTAGCGGGAGACAATGAGCAGTTCTTC.

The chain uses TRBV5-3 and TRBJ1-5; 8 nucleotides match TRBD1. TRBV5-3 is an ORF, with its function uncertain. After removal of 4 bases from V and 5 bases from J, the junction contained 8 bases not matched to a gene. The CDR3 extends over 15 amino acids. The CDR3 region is CARSTEDREDQPQHF. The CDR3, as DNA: TGTGCCAGAAGCACCGAGGACAGGGAGGATCAGCCCCAGCATTTT.